Each of the 3 T cell receptor beta chains below was sequenced from the same sample in a study of spatial heterogeneity in lung cancer. Time point indicated: sample taken at primary tumor resection. From the 5' RACE reads, TCRdb called clonotypes with MiXCR, one entry per CDR3 protein. The sample has roughly 39,000 distinct CDR3 sequences; 7.5% are singletons. The sequences come from PBMCs, collected at surgery. The receptors derive from a male donor with early-stage non-small cell lung cancer.

This clonotype was recorded many times. This chain links TRBV20-1 with TRBJ1-3, with D tentatively TRBD1 (6 bases). This CDR3 comprises 14 residues. With 3 bases removed from V and 2 bases from J, the gap between germline ends came to 11 bases. Germline CDR1 is DFQATT and CDR2 is SNEGSKA (reference sequence). DNA of the CDR3: TGCAGTGCTAGTTCACAGGGAGCTGGAAACACCATATATTTT. It translates to CSASSQGAGNTIYF.

This clonotype was seen repeatedly, ten times or more. The V call is TRBV12-3 or TRBV12-4, the J call TRBJ2-5, with 7 bases that match TRBD2. Trimming at V came to 0 bases and at J to 4 bases, leaving 5 bases not matched to a gene. The CDR3 is 15 amino acids. CDR3 sequence reads: CASSLARTRGETQYF. CDR3 nucleotides: TGTGCCAGCAGTTTAGCCAGGACTAGAGGAGAGACCCAGTACTTC.

This clonotype has only a few counts. The chain carries TRBV10-3 and TRBJ2-4; 11 bases are shared with TRBD2. The CDR3 consists of 14 residues. Germline values: CDR1 ENHRY, CDR2 SYGVKD. J was trimmed by 0 bases and V by 10 bases; bases with no gene match: 2. CDR3 sequence reads: CATGLAGAKNIQYF. The CDR3 DNA follows: TGTGCCACAGGACTAGCGGGAGCCAAAAACATTCAGTACTTC.